The rows below give T cell receptor beta chains drawn from one sample of a study of T-cell reconstitution after alpha-beta-depleted transplantation in children. MiXCR, run by TCRdb on the PCR reads, gives a single entry per CDR3 protein. Among about 980,000 distinct CDR3 sequences listed, roughly 29% were seen once. Sequenced here: PBMCs, mostly from graft donor cells, sampled 360 days after TCRalphabeta/CD19-depleted stem cell transplant. These receptor sequences come from a boy in the first two years of life who had a stem cell transplant for SCID, so the T cells may come from the graft donor. Both conserved end residues are part of each CDR3. A D gene is named only where the DNA matches it firmly. Part of the rows lack a size; the others show once, few, many or a class for expanded clones.

d_gene	v_gene	j_gene	abundance	CDR3aa	CDR3nt
NA	TRBV12-3/TRBV12-4	TRBJ2-1	few	CASSRGGAGLYNEQFF	TGTGCCAGCTCGAGGGGGGGAGCGGGGTTGTACAATGAGCAGTTCTTC
NA	TRBV6-5	TRBJ1-1	NA	CASSTHRDEAFF	TGTGCCAGCAGTACTCACAGGGATGAAGCTTTCTTT
NA	TRBV5-1	TRBJ2-1	NA	CASSSGRVAGSYNEQFF	TGCGCCAGCAGCTCGGGTAGGGTAGCAGGCTCCTACAATGAGCAGTTCTTC
TRBD2	TRBV7-2	TRBJ2-1	NA	CASSRPRLAAYNEQFF	TGTGCCAGCAGCCGGCCCCGACTAGCGGCCTACAATGAGCAGTTCTTC
NA	TRBV7-9	TRBJ2-1	NA	CASSRVPRTEQFF	TGTGCCAGCAGCCGCGTCCCTAGGACGGAGCAGTTCTTC
TRBD2	TRBV24-1	TRBJ2-7	few	CATSDLPSSGSSYEQYF	TGTGCCACCAGTGATCTACCGTCTAGCGGTAGCTCCTACGAGCAGTACTTC
NA	TRBV27	TRBJ2-1	many	CASSRGASYNEQFF	TGTGCCAGCAGTAGGGGGGCCTCCTACAATGAGCAGTTCTTC
NA	TRBV12-3/TRBV12-4	TRBJ2-1	few	CASSLGTPYNEQFF	TGTGCCAGCAGTTTAGGGACCCCCTACAATGAGCAGTTCTTC
NA	TRBV5-1	TRBJ2-5	NA	CASSFWEYQETQYF	TGCGCCAGCAGCTTCTGGGAGTACCAAGAGACCCAGTACTTC
NA	TRBV6-5	TRBJ2-7	NA	CASSYSSESYEQYF	TGTGCCAGCAGTTACTCATCCGAGAGCTACGAGCAGTACTTC